This T cell receptor beta chain originates from a study of blood T cell repertoires in COVID-19. Authors' methods: Amplified reference gene primers provided the basis for estimating nucleated cell counts. Some clones are missing from TCRdb's copy, which holds only in-frame ones; the method was immunoSEQ multiplex PCR. V and J calls and clone size follow that table, whereas D and trimming were derived from the DNA. This table has some 98,000 clones, around 82% appearing once. CDR1 is ENHRY and CDR2 is SYGVKD in the germline V gene. The CDR3 spans 14 residues. V lost 7 bases, J lost 5 bases, and 5 bases stayed unmatched.

This chain links TRBV10-3 with TRBJ2-2; 9 nucleotides line up with TRBD1. Sequences were obtained from peripheral blood. This clonotype was obtained from a man aged 65-85 years with active or convalescent COVID-19. CDR3 region: CAINRGQGTGELFF. The CDR3 nucleotides read TGTGCCATCAACAGGGGGCAAGGGACCGGGGAGCTGTTTTTT.